One sample yielded the 2 T cell receptor beta chains listed below, sequenced in a study of shared clonotypes between healthy human individuals. The repertoire was sequenced with immunoSEQ multiplex PCR; TCRdb's copy has only in-frame clones and lacks some. The sample holds under 850,000 clones, over 90% seen once. Naive CD8 isolation took CD45RO-negative cells positively selected for CCR7 and excluded terminally differentiated effector memory CD45RA+ cells. Sequencing was performed on naive CD8+ T cells sorted from blood. These receptors were obtained from a man between 25 and 39 years old in good health.

The chain recombines TRBV19 with TRBJ2-1; D is undetermined. Trimming cost V 8 bases and J 9 bases, with 17 bases left between them. Germline V gene lookup returns CDR1 LNHDA and CDR2 SQIVND (reference sequence). The length of the CDR3 is 13 residues. CDR3: CASSWPQAPEQFF. CDR3 nucleotide sequence: TGTGCCAGTTCTTGGCCCCAAGCTCCTGAGCAGTTCTTC.

Written as DNA, the CDR3 is TGTGCCAGCACCCCAGACGGAATATGGTCTGAAGCTTTCTTT. Translated: CASTPDGIWSEAFF. This rearrangement joins TRBV7-9 to TRBJ1-1; no clear D gene. Germline V lookup: CDR1 SEHNR, CDR2 FQNEAQ (reference sequence). V shed 7 bases and J shed 6 bases, with 18 bases lying between them. This CDR3 has 14 residues.